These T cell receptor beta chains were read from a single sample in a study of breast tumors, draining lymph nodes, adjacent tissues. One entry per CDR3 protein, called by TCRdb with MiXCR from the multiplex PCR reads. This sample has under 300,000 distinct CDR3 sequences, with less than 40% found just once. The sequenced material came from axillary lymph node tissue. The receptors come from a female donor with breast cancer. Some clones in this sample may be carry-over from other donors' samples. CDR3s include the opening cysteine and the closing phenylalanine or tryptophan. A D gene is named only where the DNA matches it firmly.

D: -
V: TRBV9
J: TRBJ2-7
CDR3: CASSAQGEGYEQYF

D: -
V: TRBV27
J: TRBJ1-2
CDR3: CASGNWGGYTF

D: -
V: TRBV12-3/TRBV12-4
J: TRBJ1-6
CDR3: CASSYVGDYNSPLHF

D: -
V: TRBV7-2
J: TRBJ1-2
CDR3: CASSSSPGDYYGYTF

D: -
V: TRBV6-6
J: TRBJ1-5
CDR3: CASSYSNSGNSNQPQHF

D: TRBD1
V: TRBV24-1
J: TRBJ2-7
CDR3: CATSDAGTGSPNEQYF

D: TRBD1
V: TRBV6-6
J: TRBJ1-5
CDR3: CASDGTGGLSNQPQHF

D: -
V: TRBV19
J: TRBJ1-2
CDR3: CASSVGTTNYGYTF

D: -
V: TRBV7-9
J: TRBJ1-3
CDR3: CASSLPGGNTIYF

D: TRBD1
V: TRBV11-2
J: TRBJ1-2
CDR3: CASSRNTGAYGYTF

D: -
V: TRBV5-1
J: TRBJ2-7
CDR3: CASSLYVGWLNYEQYF

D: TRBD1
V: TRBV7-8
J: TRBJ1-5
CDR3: CVGSVTGDPNQPQHF

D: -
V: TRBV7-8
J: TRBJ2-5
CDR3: CASSLALGNPGTQHF

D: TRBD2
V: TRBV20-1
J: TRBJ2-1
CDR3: CSVGLGNEQFF